These 10 T cell receptor beta chains were sequenced from one sample in a study of cytomegalovirus exposure and HLA in healthy donors. Primers: 60 Vbeta forward and 13 Jbeta reverse. Profiling relied on immunoSEQ multiplex PCR, and the TCRdb table lists in-frame clones only, not all of them. This sample has 150,000 to 180,000 clones, with 74% found just once. Sequenced sample: PBMCs. The source is a man aged 25 to 40 in good health and CMV-seronegative.

The J gene is TRBJ2-7, the V gene TRBV29-1; D is perhaps TRBD1 (5 bases). Germline V lookup: CDR1 SQVTM, CDR2 ANQGSEA. Trimming removed 5 bases at V and 3 bases at J, with 8 bases between. The CDR3 spans 11 residues. CDR3 sequence (DNA): TGCAGCGTTCTAACAGGCTACGAGCAGTACTTC. Its translation is CSVLTGYEQYF.

This clone was observed a few times. The chain combines TRBV9 with TRBJ2-3; D is perhaps TRBD1 (5 bases). The CDR3 runs to 14 residues. CDR1 is SGDLS, CDR2 YYNGEE, per germline. Trimming took off 6 bases at V and 2 bases at J, with 13 bases between the two ends. The CDR3 DNA is TGTGCCAGCACCGGAGACAGTACCACAGATACGCAGTATTTT. Its translation is CASTGDSTTDTQYF.

V is TRBV7-9 and J is TRBJ2-1, with 11 positions matching TRBD2. V shed 4 bases, J shed 8 bases, and the junction held 10 bases outside the gene matches. CDR1 SEHNR and CDR2 FQNEAQ come from the germline V gene (reference sequence). There are 16 residues in the CDR3. CDR3 sequence: CASSSRIAGGLDEQFF. The CDR3 nucleotides are TGTGCCAGCAGCTCCCGGATAGCGGGGGGGCTGGATGAGCAGTTCTTC.

This clone showed up just once. The chain is built from TRBV5-6 and TRBJ2-7; a possible D gene is TRBD1 (6 bases). The CDR3 has 12 amino acids. CDR1 SGHDT and CDR2 YYEEEE come from the germline V gene. V shed 4 bases and J shed 5 bases, with 10 bases lying between them. The CDR3 region has the DNA TGTGCCAGCAGCCTACAGGGAGACGAGCAGTACTTC. Translating it yields CASSLQGDEQYF.

This clone was observed a handful of times. The chain links TRBV12-5 to TRBJ2-1; D unresolved. The V gene lost 3 bases and the J gene lost 6 bases, with 6 bases spanning the gap. This CDR3 has 12 amino acids. Germline V lookup: CDR1 LGHNT, CDR2 FRNRAP. CDR3 nucleotides: TGTGCTAGTGGTTTTGGAGTCAATGAGCAGTTCTTC. This translates into CASGFGVNEQFF.

The rearrangement joins TRBV6-5 to TRBJ2-7; 7 bases are a match to TRBD1. Trimming at V came to 8 bases and at J to 7 bases, leaving 11 bases not matched to a gene. Germline V gives CDR1 MNHEY, CDR2 SVGAGI. The CDR3 contains 13 residues. The CDR3 loop reads CASGNPTGQEQYF. The CDR3 bases are TGTGCCAGCGGTAACCCGACAGGGCAAGAGCAGTACTTC.

This clone was found a few times. The genes are TRBV7-9 and TRBJ1-1; D uncertain. The CDR3 length is 13 residues. V lost 3 bases and J lost 2, with 7 bases in between. CDR1 and CDR2 from the germline V gene are SEHNR and FQNEAQ (reference sequence). The DNA for the CDR3 is TGTGCCAGCAGCTTGTCCTCTAACACTGAAGCTTTCTTT. Translating it yields CASSLSSNTEAFF. The variable domain in full, with the rest retrieved from reference TRBV7-9 and TRBJ1-1, is DTGVSQNPRHKITKRGQNVTFRCDPISEHNRLYWYRQTLGQGPEFLTYFQNEAQLEKSRLLSDRFSAERPKGSFSTLEIQRTEQGDSAMYLCASSLSSNTEAFFGQGTRLTVV.

This chain joins TRBV7-6 and TRBJ2-2; 11 nucleotides align to TRBD2. V trimming: 7 bases; J trimming: 4 bases; junction bases outside the gene matches: 14. This CDR3 spans 18 amino acids. Germline-derived CDR1 and CDR2 are SGHVS and FNYEAQ. The CDR3 DNA reads as TGTGCCAGCAACCGGGAACTAGCGGGGGCCGCAGGCACCGGGGAGCTGTTTTTT. Protein sequence: CASNRELAGAAGTGELFF.

In DNA form, the CDR3 reads TGTGCCAGCAGCAACAGCCCGGGACAGGGTAGGTCCTACGAGCAGTACTTC. Translated: CASSNSPGQGRSYEQYF. The chain recombines TRBV5-6 with TRBJ2-7; 9 nucleotides align to TRBD1. From germline, CDR1 is SGHDT and CDR2 YYEEEE. The CDR3 is 17 amino acids. Trimming took 4 bases from V and 1 from J; bases not matched to a gene: 12.

V gene TRBV7-6 combines with J gene TRBJ2-3; TRBD2 aligns across 9 bases. V trimming: 5 bases; J trimming: 4 bases; junction bases outside the gene matches: 4. CDR3 length: 14 residues. Germline values: CDR1 SGHVS, CDR2 FNYEAQ. The CDR3 spells CASSRAGGPDTQYF. The CDR3 coding sequence is TGTGCCAGCAGCCGAGCGGGGGGCCCAGATACGCAGTATTTT.